This T cell receptor (beta chain) is from a study of CD8+ T cells in alopecia areata. Whole-study findings and limits: Greater clonality was observed in lesional scalp samples, especially alopecia totalis/universalis, versus normal scalp. In scalp samples, resident alphabeta T cells of normal skin are also sequenced. Many expanded lesional clones remained in scalp and blood on tofacitinib.

The treatment: oral pan-JAK inhibitor, 5-10 mg twice daily. From PBMCs, CD4+ and CD8+ T cells were sorted. Only one count was recorded for this clone. Its specificity is not known. Reverse transcribed after extraction, RNA yielded cDNA as the sequencing template. The method was immunoSEQ multiplex PCR; TCRdb's version includes in-frame clones alone and lacks a portion of them. The sample has roughly 210,000 clones, 43% seen once. The CDR3 has 11 amino acids. From germline, CDR1 is DFQATT and CDR2 SNEGSKA (reference sequence). V lost 4 bases and J lost 5, with 8 bases in between. V gene TRBV20-1 combines with J gene TRBJ2-5; tentative D call: TRBD1 (5 bases). This TCR was recovered from a human donor with alopecia areata. This specimen was CD4+ T cells sorted from blood, taken at approximately week 37, from a patient treated with tofacitinib. For the CDR3, the DNA is TGCAGTGCTATCAGGGCGGAGACCCAGTACTTC. Its translation is CSAIRAETQYF.